A single sample gave rise to the 32 T cell receptor beta chains below, sequenced in a study of beta chain features in type 1 diabetes. Investigators reverse transcribed all isolated RNA, so they sequenced expressed TCRB transcripts. Profiled with immunoSEQ multiplex PCR; TCRdb holds only in-frame clones, not every one. Of hundreds of thousands of clones in the sample, roughly a sixth are singletons; the top ten hold about 0.097%. Sequencing was performed on naive CD4+ T cells from blood. Source of these receptors: a man younger than 35 in good health.

This clone was counted between two and nine times. The J gene is TRBJ1-5, the V gene TRBV15; TRBD1 is a possible D gene (5 bases). V lost 0 bases to trimming and J lost 5 bases, with 17 bases between them. Germline CDR1 and CDR2: LNHNV and YYDKDF (reference sequence). The CDR3 consists of 17 residues. CDR3: CATSRDLTPGGDQPQHF. The DNA for the CDR3 is TGTGCCACCAGCAGAGATCTTACGCCCGGGGGGGATCAGCCCCAGCATTTT.

The J gene is TRBJ2-5, the V gene TRBV9, with 12 bases fitting TRBD2. V gave up 2 bases and J gave up 3 bases; unmatched junction bases: 5. CDR1 is SGDLS and CDR2 is YYNGEE in the germline V gene. The CDR3 is made up of 16 amino acids. The DNA for the CDR3 is TGTGCCAGCAGCGTGACTAGCGGGAGATTAGAAGAGACCCAGTACTTC. This sequence encodes CASSVTSGRLEETQYF.

There are a few counts of this clone. The chain uses TRBV4-3 and TRBJ1-2; TRBD1 aligns across 9 bases. V trimming: 3 bases; J trimming: 8 bases; junction bases outside the gene matches: 10. The CDR3 extends over 15 amino acids. In germline, CDR1 is LGHNA, CDR2 YSLEER. The CDR3 DNA sequence: TGCGCCAGCAGCCACAGACCGGGACAGGGACTCGGCTACACCTTC. This encodes CASSHRPGQGLGYTF.

This clone was recorded a few times. J is TRBJ2-3 and V is TRBV5-1; 11 positions match TRBD2. The CDR3 runs 15 residues. Germline CDR1 is SGHRS and CDR2 is YFSETQ. With V trimmed by 2 bases and J by 4 bases, 3 bases remained unmatched. For the CDR3, the DNA is TGCGCCAGCAGCTTTAGCGGGGGGGCCTCAGATACGCAGTATTTT. Its protein product is CASSFSGGASDTQYF.

V and J are TRBV6-5 and TRBJ2-3, with 8 bases matching TRBD1. CDR1 MNHEY and CDR2 SVGAGI come from the germline V gene. After removal of 3 bases from V and 3 bases from J, the junction contained 2 bases not matched to a gene. The CDR3 consists of 14 residues. The CDR3 nucleotides are TGTGCCAGCAGTTATCGGACAGGGACAGATACGCAGTATTTT. This gives the protein CASSYRTGTDTQYF.

V usage is TRBV4-3 and J usage is TRBJ2-5; tentative D call: TRBD2 (5 bases). CDR1 is LGHNA and CDR2 is YSLEER in the germline V gene. The CDR3 covers 15 residues. Trimming pared 3 bases from V and 2 bases from J, leaving 13 bases between. CDR3 loop: CASSQPEGGQETQYF. The CDR3 region has the DNA TGCGCCAGCAGCCAGCCCGAGGGCGGGCAAGAGACCCAGTACTTC.

V usage is TRBV7-3 and J usage is TRBJ2-7; TRBD1 is a possible D gene (5 bases). The germline V gene encodes CDR1 SGHTA and CDR2 FQGTGA. V shed 5 bases and J shed 0 bases, with 8 bases lying between them. This CDR3 has 13 residues. CDR3 residues: CASSADSSYEQYF. Here the CDR3 DNA reads TGTGCCAGCAGCGCCGACAGCTCCTACGAGCAGTACTTC.

This clone was observed a handful of times. The chain carries TRBV5-4 and TRBJ2-1; 7 bases agree with TRBD1. Trimming removed 4 bases from V and 5 bases from J; junction bases left unmatched: 12. Germline V gene sequence: CDR1 SGHNT, CDR2 YYREEE (reference sequence). This CDR3 contains 16 residues. The CDR3 DNA follows: TGTGCCAGCAGCACCCTTCGACAGGGAAGGAACAATGAGCAGTTCTTC. Its protein is CASSTLRQGRNNEQFF.

This clone was seen many times. The chain uses TRBV9 and TRBJ2-1; D perhaps matches TRBD2 (5 bases). CDR3 length: 13 amino acids. Germline V gives CDR1 SGDLS, CDR2 YYNGEE. The V and J ends lost 1 base and 9 bases respectively, with 11 bases between them. CDR3 in amino acids: CASSVSEGLEQFF. The CDR3 DNA sequence: TGTGCCAGCAGCGTATCTGAGGGTCTTGAGCAGTTCTTC.

This clone turned up a few times. The rearrangement links TRBV5-6 to TRBJ2-3, with TRBD2 matching over 13 bases. The germline V gene has CDR1 SGHDT and CDR2 YYEEEE. The CDR3 totals 16 residues. V lost 4 bases and J lost 11; bases outside the gene matches: 13. CDR3 coding DNA: TGTGCCAGCAGCCTCACCGGGACTAGCGGGACCAAATGGCAGTATTTT. The encoded protein is CASSLTGTSGTKWQYF.

The table lists this clone with a few counts. The J gene is TRBJ2-1, the V gene TRBV29-1, with TRBD2 identical over 7 bases. CDR3 size: 15 residues. Germline loops: CDR1 SQVTM, CDR2 ANQGSEA. V was pared by 6 bases and J by 3 bases, with 11 bases of the junction left unmatched. This CDR3 is CSVDKRGPIYNEQFF. DNA for the CDR3: TGCAGCGTCGACAAGCGGGGCCCCATCTACAATGAGCAGTTCTTC.

This chain's CDR3 is CASSLRGPTTDTQYF. The CDR3 DNA is TGTGCCAGCAGCTTACGCGGGCCCACCACAGATACGCAGTATTTT. V gene TRBV7-2 combines with J gene TRBJ2-3, with D possibly matching TRBD2 (5 bases). V lost 2 bases and J lost 2, with 11 bases in between. CDR1 and CDR2 (germline): SGHTA, FQGNSA. The CDR3 spans 15 residues.

V gene TRBV5-4 combines with J gene TRBJ2-7; D could derive from TRBD1 or TRBD2 (5 bases each). V gave up 4 bases and J gave up 3 bases, with 17 bases separating them. CDR1 SGHNT and CDR2 YYREEE come from the germline V gene (reference sequence). This CDR3 comprises 15 residues. The CDR3 nucleotides are TGTGCCAGCAGCGGCGGCCCCGGGGCAGACTACGAGCAGTACTTC. It is translated as CASSGGPGADYEQYF.

Only a few counts were recorded for this clone. The chain combines TRBV4-1 with TRBJ2-3; 10 bases agree with TRBD2. CDR1 MGHRA and CDR2 YSYEKL come from the germline V gene. There are 14 residues in the CDR3. Trimming at V came to 5 bases and at J to 4 bases, leaving 3 bases not matched to a gene. The CDR3 loop reads CASSTSGISDTQYF. The CDR3 DNA is TGCGCCAGCAGCACTAGCGGGATCTCAGATACGCAGTATTTT.

The rearrangement links TRBV30 to TRBJ2-7; no definite D call. Trimming removed 0 bases from V and 4 bases from J, with 19 bases in between. This CDR3 is 16 amino acids long. Germline-derived CDR1 and CDR2 are GTSNPN and SVGIG (reference sequence). This CDR3 is CAWSVEVKVRKYEQYF. In nucleotides, the CDR3 is TGTGCCTGGAGTGTAGAAGTCAAGGTCCGTAAATACGAGCAGTACTTC.

This chain links TRBV25-1 with TRBJ1-3, with D perhaps matching TRBD1 (6 bases). The germline V gene encodes CDR1 MGHDK and CDR2 SYGVNS. This CDR3 region has 15 residues. V lost 3 bases and J 0 bases, leaving 9 bases between the germline ends. CDR3 sequence (DNA): TGTGCCAGCAGTGAGGTACAGGGCTCTGGAAACACCATATATTTT. This translates into CASSEVQGSGNTIYF.

The chain employs TRBV5-1 and TRBJ2-6; maybe TRBD1 (5 bases). The V end lost 0 bases, the J end lost 2 bases, and 15 bases lay between the germline ends. The germline V gene encodes CDR1 SGHRS and CDR2 YFSETQ. The CDR3 has 18 residues. Here the CDR3 DNA reads TGCGCCAGCAGCTTGGATTGGGCAGGGTACGCTGGGGCCAACGTCCTGACTTTC. Translating it yields CASSLDWAGYAGANVLTF.

This chain joins TRBV1 and TRBJ2-3. TRBV1 is assigned pseudogene status. This CDR3 is 14 amino acids long. The CDR3 region is CTKTGLPVTDTQYF. CDR3 DNA: TGCACCAAGACCGGGCTTCCCGTCACAGATACGCAGTATTTT.

This clone turned up a few times. This sequence joins TRBV6-1 and TRBJ1-5; D call uncertain. The germline V and J ends were trimmed by 8 bases and 1 base, with 9 bases remaining between them. CDR1 and CDR2 from the germline V gene are MNHNS and SASEGT. This CDR3 region has 13 residues. As DNA, the CDR3 is TGTGCCAGCGACTTCGGGAGCAATCAGCCCCAGCATTTT. Protein: CASDFGSNQPQHF.

The chain has TRBV6-1 and TRBJ1-2; TRBD1 might be the D (5 bases). Trimming removed 5 bases from V and 5 bases from J, with 12 bases in between. The V gene's germline CDR1 is MNHNS and CDR2 SASEGT. The CDR3 is 13 amino acids. The CDR3: CASSSQGRYGYTF. The CDR3 DNA reads as TGTGCCAGCAGTAGCCAGGGTAGATATGGCTACACCTTC.

The chain has TRBV7-9 and TRBJ1-3; 7 bases fit TRBD1. Unmatched junction bases numbered 10, after V lost 5 bases and J lost 3 bases. This CDR3 contains 16 residues. CDR1 is SEHNR, CDR2 FQNEAQ, per germline (reference sequence). DNA of the CDR3: TGTGCCAGCAGCCGCTTCGACAGGGTCGGTGGAAACACCATATATTTT. Protein sequence: CASSRFDRVGGNTIYF. The full variable domain, with the rest looked up from reference TRBV7-9 and TRBJ1-3, is DTGVSQNPRHKITKRGQNVTFRCDPISEHNRLYWYRQTLGQGPEFLTYFQNEAQLEKSRLLSDRFSAERPKGSFSTLEIQRTEQGDSAMYLCASSRFDRVGGNTIYFGEGSWLTVV.

V and J are TRBV15 and TRBJ2-7, with a possible D match to TRBD2 (6 bases). CDR1 is LNHNV, CDR2 YYDKDF, per germline (reference sequence). CDR3 size: 15 residues. Trimming took 0 bases from V and 2 from J, leaving 11 bases between them. The DNA of the CDR3 is TGTGCCACCAGCAGAGATCCCACGGGAGCCTACGAGCAGTACTTC. It encodes CATSRDPTGAYEQYF.

The J gene is TRBJ1-2, the V gene TRBV4-3, with D possibly being TRBD1 (5 bases). From germline, CDR1 is LGHNA and CDR2 YSLEER. V was clipped by 0 bases and J by 6 bases, with 17 bases between them. The CDR3 length is 16 residues. Here the CDR3 reads CASSQDQRTRGNGYTF. The CDR3 nucleotides are TGCGCCAGCAGCCAAGATCAGAGGACAAGGGGAAATGGCTACACCTTC.

This clone was seen a handful of times. This rearrangement joins TRBV2 to TRBJ2-5; 7 bases match TRBD1. The CDR3 runs to 12 residues. Germline V gene lookup returns CDR1 SNHLY and CDR2 FYNNEI. With V trimmed by 11 bases and J by 5 bases, 8 bases remained unmatched. CDR3 coding DNA: TGTGCCGGCCGACAGGGTTCCGAGACCCAGTACTTC. Residues: CAGRQGSETQYF.

This clone was seen only a few times. This chain links TRBV4-1 with TRBJ2-1; D is unresolved. V lost 5 bases and J lost 7, with 15 bases in between. The CDR3 is 14 amino acids. Germline CDR1 MGHRA, CDR2 YSYEKL. CDR3 DNA sequence: TGCGCCAGCAGCTCGCCTGGCCCCCGGAATGAGCAGTTCTTC. Encoded protein: CASSSPGPRNEQFF.

This clone was seen a handful of times. The chain links TRBV9 to TRBJ1-2; D unresolved. Trimming pared 4 bases from V and 5 bases from J, leaving 12 bases between. Germline lookup yields CDR1 SGDLS and CDR2 YYNGEE. The CDR3 is 13 amino acids. The chain's CDR3 is CASSSSSGYGYTF. CDR3 coding DNA: TGTGCCAGCAGCTCATCTTCCGGATATGGCTACACCTTC.

This clone was detected a few times. V usage is TRBV4-3 and J usage is TRBJ2-5, with D hard to call. This CDR3 is 13 amino acids long. The germline V and J ends were trimmed by 1 base and 7 bases, with 10 bases remaining between them. Germline V gene data show CDR1 as LGHNA and CDR2 as YSLEER. The CDR3 spells CASSQGPPGTQYF. In DNA form, the CDR3 reads TGCGCCAGCAGCCAAGGCCCGCCAGGGACCCAGTACTTC.

V gene TRBV5-1 combines with J gene TRBJ2-6, with D perhaps assigned TRBD1 or TRBD2 (5 bases each). The germline V gene has CDR1 SGHRS and CDR2 YFSETQ. This CDR3 has 14 residues. V lost 6 bases to trimming and J lost 1 base, with 8 bases between them. The CDR3 nucleotides are TGCGCCAGCACCTGGGGGTCTGGGGCCAACGTCCTGACTTTC. It yields the protein CASTWGSGANVLTF.

This clone occurred a few times. V usage is TRBV7-3 and J usage is TRBJ2-2; TRBD2 matches at 14 bases. Germline values: CDR1 SGHTA, CDR2 FQGTGA. The junction had 3 bases not matched to a gene; V was cut back by 4 bases and J by 5 bases. The CDR3 totals 16 residues. The CDR3 sequence is CASSSGTSGGTGELFF. The CDR3 bases are TGTGCCAGCAGCTCCGGGACTAGCGGGGGAACCGGGGAGCTGTTTTTT.

This chain connects TRBV11-2 to TRBJ2-2; D not resolved. CDR3 length: 14 residues. The V and J ends lost 0 bases and 8 bases respectively, with 10 bases between them. Germline V gene data show CDR1 as SGHAT and CDR2 as FQNNGV. The CDR3 sequence is CASSLDHKAGELFF. The CDR3 DNA reads TGTGCCAGCAGCTTAGATCATAAGGCTGGGGAGCTGTTTTTT.

This clone turned up a few times. The chain links TRBV4-2 to TRBJ1-2; TRBD1 is a possible D gene (5 bases). V dropped 3 bases and J dropped 0 bases, with 11 bases sitting between them. CDR3 size: 15 residues. Germline CDR1 is LGHNA and CDR2 is YNFKEQ. The CDR3 loop reads CASSQIRESNYGYTF. CDR3 bases: TGTGCCAGCAGCCAGATCAGGGAGTCTAACTATGGCTACACCTTC.

Notes on this clone: Different DNA sequences within this sample yield the same CDR3. This rearrangement joins TRBV4-2 to TRBJ2-5; D unclear. The CDR3 has 13 amino acids. Per the germline V gene, CDR1 is LGHNA and CDR2 is YNFKEQ. Trimming left V 1 base short and J 1 base short, with 4 bases between. The CDR3 region is CASSQGPQETQYF. For the CDR3, the DNA is TGTGCCAGCAGCCAAGGGCCCCAAGAGACCCAGTACTTC.